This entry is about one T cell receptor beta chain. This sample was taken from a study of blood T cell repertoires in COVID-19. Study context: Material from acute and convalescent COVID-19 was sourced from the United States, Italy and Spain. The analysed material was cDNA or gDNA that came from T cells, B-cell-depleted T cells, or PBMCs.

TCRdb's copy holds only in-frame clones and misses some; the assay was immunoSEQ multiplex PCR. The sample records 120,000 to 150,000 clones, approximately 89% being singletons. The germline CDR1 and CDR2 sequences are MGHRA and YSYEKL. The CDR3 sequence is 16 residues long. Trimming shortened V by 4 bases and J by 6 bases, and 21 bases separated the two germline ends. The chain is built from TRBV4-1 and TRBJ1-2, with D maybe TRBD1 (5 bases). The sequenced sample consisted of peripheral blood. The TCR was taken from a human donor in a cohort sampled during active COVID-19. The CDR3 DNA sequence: TGCGCCAGCAGCCGCCCCGAAGACAGCTTTCGAAATGGCTACACCTTC. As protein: CASSRPEDSFRNGYTF.